This T cell receptor (beta chain) was documented in a study of blood T cell repertoires in COVID-19. Study in general: Sources were T cells, B-cell-depleted T cells, or PBMCs; the material itself was cDNA or gDNA.

This clone was seen more than once but under ten times. Germline CDR1 is SGHVS and CDR2 is FQNEAQ. The CDR3 consists of 15 residues. Trimming cost V 4 bases and J 1 base, with 14 bases left between them. The data were produced by immunoSEQ multiplex PCR, yet TCRdb's version contains in-frame clones alone and is incomplete. Found here are 7,500 to 10,000 clones, just over 75% of them singletons; the top ten hold roughly 34%. The chain has TRBV7-8 and TRBJ2-7; a possible D gene is TRBD1 (6 bases). Sequencing was done on a sample of peripheral blood. This receptor was obtained from a human donor in a cohort sampled during active COVID-19. The CDR3 sequence: CASSYRGDKSYEQYF. CDR3 DNA sequence: TGTGCCAGCAGCTACAGAGGGGACAAATCCTACGAGCAGTACTTC.